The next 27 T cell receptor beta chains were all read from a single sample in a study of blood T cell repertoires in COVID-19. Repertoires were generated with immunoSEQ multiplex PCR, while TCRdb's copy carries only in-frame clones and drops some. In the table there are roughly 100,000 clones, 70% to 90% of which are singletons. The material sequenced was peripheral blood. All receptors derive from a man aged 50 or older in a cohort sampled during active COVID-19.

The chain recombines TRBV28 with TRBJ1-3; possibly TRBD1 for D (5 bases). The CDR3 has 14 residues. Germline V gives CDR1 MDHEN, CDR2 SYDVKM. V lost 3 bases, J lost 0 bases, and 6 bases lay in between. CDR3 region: CASSFQGSGNTIYF. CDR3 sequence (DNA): TGTGCCAGCAGTTTTCAGGGCTCTGGAAACACCATATATTTT.

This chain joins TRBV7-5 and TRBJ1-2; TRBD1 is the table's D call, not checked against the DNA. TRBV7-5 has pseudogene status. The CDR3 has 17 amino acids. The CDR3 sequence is CVRSSPGHLGADYGYTF. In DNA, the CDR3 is TGTGTCAGAAGCTCGCCGGGACACCTAGGAGCAGACTATGGCTACACCTTC.

The CDR3 here is CASSESGAGNTIYF. CDR3 DNA sequence: TGTGCCAGCAGCGAATCCGGGGCTGGAAACACCATATATTTT. This sequence joins TRBV14 and TRBJ1-3; D unclear. V lost 5 bases and J lost 2, with 10 bases in between. This CDR3 region has 14 residues. Germline CDR1 SGHDN, CDR2 FVKESK.

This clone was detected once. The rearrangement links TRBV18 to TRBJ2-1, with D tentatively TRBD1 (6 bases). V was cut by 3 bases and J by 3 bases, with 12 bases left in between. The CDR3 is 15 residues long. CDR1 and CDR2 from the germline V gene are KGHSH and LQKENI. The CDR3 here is CASSPTGQDYNEQFF. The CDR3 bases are TGTGCCAGCTCACCCACGGGACAAGACTACAATGAGCAGTTCTTC.

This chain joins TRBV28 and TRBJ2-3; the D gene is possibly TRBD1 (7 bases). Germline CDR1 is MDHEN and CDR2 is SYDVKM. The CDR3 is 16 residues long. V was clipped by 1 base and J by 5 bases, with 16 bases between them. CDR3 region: CASSLLQGGAGDTQYF. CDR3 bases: TGTGCCAGCAGTTTATTGCAGGGGGGAGCTGGAGATACGCAGTATTTT.

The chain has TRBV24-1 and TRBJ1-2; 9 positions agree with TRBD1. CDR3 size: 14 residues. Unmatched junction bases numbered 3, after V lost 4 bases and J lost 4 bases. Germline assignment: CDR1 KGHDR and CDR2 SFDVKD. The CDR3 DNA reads TGTGCCACCAGTGACCCGGGACAGGGCTATGGCTACACCTTC. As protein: CATSDPGQGYGYTF.

The CDR3 DNA reads TGCGCCAGCAGCTTGTGGGACAGCAACACTGAAGCTTTCTTT. Its protein is CASSLWDSNTEAFF. The rearrangement uses TRBV5-1 and TRBJ1-1, with 7 bases fitting TRBD1. The CDR3 covers 14 residues. Germline lookup yields CDR1 SGHRS and CDR2 YFSETQ. V trimming: 1 base; J trimming: 2 bases; junction bases outside the gene matches: 2.

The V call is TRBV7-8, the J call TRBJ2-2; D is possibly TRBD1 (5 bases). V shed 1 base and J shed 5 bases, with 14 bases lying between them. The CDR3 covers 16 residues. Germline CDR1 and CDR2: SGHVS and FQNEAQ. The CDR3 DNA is TGTGCCAGCAGCTTAGGCAGGGTCGGTCGGACCGGGGAGCTGTTTTTT. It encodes CASSLGRVGRTGELFF.

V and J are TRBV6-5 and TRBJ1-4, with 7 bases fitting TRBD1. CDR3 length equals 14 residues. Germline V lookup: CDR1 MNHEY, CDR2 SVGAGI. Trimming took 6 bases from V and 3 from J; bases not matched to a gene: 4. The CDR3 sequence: CASRAGTANEKLFF. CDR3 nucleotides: TGTGCCAGCAGAGCCGGGACAGCTAATGAAAAACTGTTTTTT.

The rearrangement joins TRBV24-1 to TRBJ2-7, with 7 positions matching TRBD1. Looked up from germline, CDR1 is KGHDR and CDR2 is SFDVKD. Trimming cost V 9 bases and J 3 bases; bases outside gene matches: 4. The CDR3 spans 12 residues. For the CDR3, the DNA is TGTGCCACCCAGGACAGGAACTACGAGCAGTACTTC. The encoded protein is CATQDRNYEQYF.

Here the CDR3 reads CASSLSEGGRGNQPQHF. CDR3 nucleotide sequence: TGTGCCAGCAGCTTGTCGGAAGGAGGTAGGGGCAATCAGCCCCAGCATTTT. The chain is built from TRBV5-6 and TRBJ1-5; no reliable D call. V was shortened by 1 base and J by 2 bases, with 16 bases between the two germline ends. Germline values: CDR1 SGHDT, CDR2 YYEEEE. The CDR3 extends over 17 amino acids.

The CDR3 nucleotides are TGTGCCAGCAGCCCGGGGGGGGGCGGCACCGGGGAGCTGTTTTTT. Translation: CASSPGGGGTGELFF. The genes are TRBV3-1 (or the pseudogene TRBV3-2) and TRBJ2-2, with 8 bases identical to TRBD2. The CDR3 runs 15 residues. V lost 4 bases, J lost 4 bases, and 5 bases stayed unmatched. Germline-derived CDR1 and CDR2 are LGHDT and YNNKEL (reference sequence).

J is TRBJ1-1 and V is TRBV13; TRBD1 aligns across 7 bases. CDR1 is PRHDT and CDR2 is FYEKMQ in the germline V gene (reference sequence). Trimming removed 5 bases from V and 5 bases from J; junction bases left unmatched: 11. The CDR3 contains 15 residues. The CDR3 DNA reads TGTGCCAGCAGCCCCGGCACAGGGGATAGGACTGAAGCTTTCTTT. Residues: CASSPGTGDRTEAFF.

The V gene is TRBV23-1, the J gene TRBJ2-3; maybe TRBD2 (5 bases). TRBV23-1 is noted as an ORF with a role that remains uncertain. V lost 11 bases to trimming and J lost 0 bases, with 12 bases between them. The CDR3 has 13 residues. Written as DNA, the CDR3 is TGCGCCCTCACCGGGGTAAGCACAGATACGCAGTATTTT. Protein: CALTGVSTDTQYF.

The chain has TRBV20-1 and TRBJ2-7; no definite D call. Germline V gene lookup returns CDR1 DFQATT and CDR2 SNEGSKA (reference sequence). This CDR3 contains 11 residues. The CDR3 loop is CSAGELYEQYV. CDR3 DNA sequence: TGCAGTGCTGGAGAACTCTACGAGCAGTACGTC.

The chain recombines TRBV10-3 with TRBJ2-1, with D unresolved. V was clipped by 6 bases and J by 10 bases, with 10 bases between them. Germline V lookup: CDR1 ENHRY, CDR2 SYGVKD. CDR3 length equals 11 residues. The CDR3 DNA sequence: TGTGCCATCAGGGGCGAGAGCGAGCAGTTCTTC. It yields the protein CAIRGESEQFF.

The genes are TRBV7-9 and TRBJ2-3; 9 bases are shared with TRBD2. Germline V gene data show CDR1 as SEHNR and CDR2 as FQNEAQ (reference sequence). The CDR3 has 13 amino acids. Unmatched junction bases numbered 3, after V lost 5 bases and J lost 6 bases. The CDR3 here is CASSRTSEDTQYF. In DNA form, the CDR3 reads TGTGCCAGCAGCCGGACTAGCGAGGATACGCAGTATTTT.

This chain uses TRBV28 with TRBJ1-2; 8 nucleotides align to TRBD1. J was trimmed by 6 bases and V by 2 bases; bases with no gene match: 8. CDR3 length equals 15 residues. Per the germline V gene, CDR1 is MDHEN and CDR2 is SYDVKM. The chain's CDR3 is CASSLPGQGLDGYTF. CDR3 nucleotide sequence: TGTGCCAGCAGTTTACCCGGACAGGGATTGGATGGCTACACCTTC.

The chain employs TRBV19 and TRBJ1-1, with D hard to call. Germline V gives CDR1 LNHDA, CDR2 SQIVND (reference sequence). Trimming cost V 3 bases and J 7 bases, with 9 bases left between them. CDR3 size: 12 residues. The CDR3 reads CASSMLADEAFF. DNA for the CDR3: TGTGCCAGTAGTATGTTAGCCGATGAAGCTTTCTTT.

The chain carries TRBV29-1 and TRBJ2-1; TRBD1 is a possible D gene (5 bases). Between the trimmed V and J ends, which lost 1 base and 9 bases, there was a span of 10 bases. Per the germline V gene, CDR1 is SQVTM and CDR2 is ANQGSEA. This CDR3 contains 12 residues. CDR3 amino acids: CSVEAGYGEQFF. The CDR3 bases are TGCAGCGTTGAAGCAGGGTACGGTGAGCAGTTCTTC.

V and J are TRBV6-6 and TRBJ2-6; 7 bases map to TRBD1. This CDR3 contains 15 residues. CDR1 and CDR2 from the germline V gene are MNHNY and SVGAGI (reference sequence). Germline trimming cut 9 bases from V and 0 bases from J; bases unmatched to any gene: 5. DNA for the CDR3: TGTGCCAGTAGGACAGGCAGCTCTGGGGCCAACGTCCTGACTTTC. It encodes CASRTGSSGANVLTF.

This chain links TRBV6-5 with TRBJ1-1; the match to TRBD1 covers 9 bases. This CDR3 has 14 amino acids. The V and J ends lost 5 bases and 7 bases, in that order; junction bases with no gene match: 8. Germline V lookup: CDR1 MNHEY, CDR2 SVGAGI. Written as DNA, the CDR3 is TGTGCCAGCAGTCCACCACAGGGGGCGGTTGAAGCTTTCTTT. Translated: CASSPPQGAVEAFF.

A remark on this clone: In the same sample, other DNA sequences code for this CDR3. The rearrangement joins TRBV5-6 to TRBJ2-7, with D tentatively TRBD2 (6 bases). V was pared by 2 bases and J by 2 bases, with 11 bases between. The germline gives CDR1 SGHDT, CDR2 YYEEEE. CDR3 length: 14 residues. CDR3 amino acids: CASSLWPGAYEQYF. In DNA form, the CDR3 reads TGTGCCAGCAGCTTATGGCCGGGGGCCTACGAGCAGTACTTC.

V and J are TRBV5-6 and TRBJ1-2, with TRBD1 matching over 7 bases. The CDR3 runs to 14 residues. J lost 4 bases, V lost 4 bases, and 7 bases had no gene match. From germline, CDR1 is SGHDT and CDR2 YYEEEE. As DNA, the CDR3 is TGTGCCAGCAGCCGACAGGGTGTGCTCTATGGCTACACCTTC. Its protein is CASSRQGVLYGYTF.

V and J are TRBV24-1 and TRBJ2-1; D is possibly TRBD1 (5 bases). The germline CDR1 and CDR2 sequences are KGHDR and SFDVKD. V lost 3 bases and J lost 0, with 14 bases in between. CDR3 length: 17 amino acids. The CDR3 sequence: CATSDGKTGYSYNEQFF. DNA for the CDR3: TGTGCCACCAGTGATGGAAAAACAGGCTACTCCTACAATGAGCAGTTCTTC.

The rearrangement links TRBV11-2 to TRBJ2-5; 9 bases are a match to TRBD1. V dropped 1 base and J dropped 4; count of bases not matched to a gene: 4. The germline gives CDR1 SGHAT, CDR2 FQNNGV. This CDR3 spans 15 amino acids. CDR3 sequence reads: CASSLGPQGAETQYF. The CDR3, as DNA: TGTGCCAGCAGCTTAGGGCCACAGGGGGCAGAGACCCAGTACTTC.

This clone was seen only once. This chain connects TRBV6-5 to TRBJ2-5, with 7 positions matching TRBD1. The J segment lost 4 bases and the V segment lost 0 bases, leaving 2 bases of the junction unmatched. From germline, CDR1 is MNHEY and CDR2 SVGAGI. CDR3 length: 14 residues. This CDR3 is CASSYSNRGETQYF. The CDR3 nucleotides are TGTGCCAGCAGTTACTCGAACAGGGGAGAGACCCAGTACTTC.